Below, 4 T cell receptor beta chains from the same sample are listed, as sequenced in a study of cytomegalovirus exposure and HLA in healthy donors. PCR was performed using 60 Vbeta and 13 Jbeta primers. The protocol was immunoSEQ multiplex PCR, while the TCRdb copy is restricted to in-frame clones and leaves out a portion. The data contain 55,000 to 65,000 clones, 89% of them singletons. The sequencing input was PBMCs. These receptors all come from a man aged 25 to 40 in good health and CMV-seropositive.

The chain links TRBV2 to TRBJ2-2; 9 bases are a match to TRBD2. In germline, CDR1 is SNHLY, CDR2 FYNNEI. Germline trimming cut 4 bases from V and 4 bases from J; bases unmatched to any gene: 4. This CDR3 is 15 amino acids long. CDR3: CASSVGTSFTGELFF. The DNA for the CDR3 is TGTGCCAGCAGTGTAGGGACTAGCTTCACCGGGGAGCTGTTTTTT.

V is TRBV4-1 and J is TRBJ2-1; 8 bases map to TRBD2. The CDR3 is 15 amino acids. The V and J ends lost 2 bases and 10 bases, in that order; junction bases with no gene match: 10. The germline CDR1 and CDR2 sequences are MGHRA and YSYEKL. CDR3 in DNA: TGCGCCAGCAGCCAAATGTCAGCGGGAGAGTGGGAGCAGTTCTTC. This gives the protein CASSQMSAGEWEQFF.

The chain employs TRBV7-9 and TRBJ1-5; maybe TRBD1 (6 bases). The CDR3 is made up of 14 amino acids. Germline V CDR1 and CDR2: SEHNR, FQNEAQ (reference sequence). With 3 bases removed from V and 5 bases from J, the gap between germline ends came to 11 bases. CDR3 residues: CASSFGAGDQPQHF. The DNA of the CDR3 is TGTGCCAGCAGCTTCGGGGCAGGGGATCAGCCCCAGCATTTT.

By share of the sample, this clone is medium-sized. In the same sample, other DNA sequences code for this CDR3. The genes are TRBV10-2 and TRBJ1-4, with D perhaps TRBD1 (6 bases). The V gene's germline CDR1 is WSHSY and CDR2 SAAADI. V lost 7 bases to trimming and J lost 4 bases, with 10 bases between them. This CDR3 region has 13 residues. The chain's CDR3 is CASTGHLNEKLFF. The CDR3 coding sequence is TGCGCCAGCACGGGACACCTTAATGAAAAACTGTTTTTT.